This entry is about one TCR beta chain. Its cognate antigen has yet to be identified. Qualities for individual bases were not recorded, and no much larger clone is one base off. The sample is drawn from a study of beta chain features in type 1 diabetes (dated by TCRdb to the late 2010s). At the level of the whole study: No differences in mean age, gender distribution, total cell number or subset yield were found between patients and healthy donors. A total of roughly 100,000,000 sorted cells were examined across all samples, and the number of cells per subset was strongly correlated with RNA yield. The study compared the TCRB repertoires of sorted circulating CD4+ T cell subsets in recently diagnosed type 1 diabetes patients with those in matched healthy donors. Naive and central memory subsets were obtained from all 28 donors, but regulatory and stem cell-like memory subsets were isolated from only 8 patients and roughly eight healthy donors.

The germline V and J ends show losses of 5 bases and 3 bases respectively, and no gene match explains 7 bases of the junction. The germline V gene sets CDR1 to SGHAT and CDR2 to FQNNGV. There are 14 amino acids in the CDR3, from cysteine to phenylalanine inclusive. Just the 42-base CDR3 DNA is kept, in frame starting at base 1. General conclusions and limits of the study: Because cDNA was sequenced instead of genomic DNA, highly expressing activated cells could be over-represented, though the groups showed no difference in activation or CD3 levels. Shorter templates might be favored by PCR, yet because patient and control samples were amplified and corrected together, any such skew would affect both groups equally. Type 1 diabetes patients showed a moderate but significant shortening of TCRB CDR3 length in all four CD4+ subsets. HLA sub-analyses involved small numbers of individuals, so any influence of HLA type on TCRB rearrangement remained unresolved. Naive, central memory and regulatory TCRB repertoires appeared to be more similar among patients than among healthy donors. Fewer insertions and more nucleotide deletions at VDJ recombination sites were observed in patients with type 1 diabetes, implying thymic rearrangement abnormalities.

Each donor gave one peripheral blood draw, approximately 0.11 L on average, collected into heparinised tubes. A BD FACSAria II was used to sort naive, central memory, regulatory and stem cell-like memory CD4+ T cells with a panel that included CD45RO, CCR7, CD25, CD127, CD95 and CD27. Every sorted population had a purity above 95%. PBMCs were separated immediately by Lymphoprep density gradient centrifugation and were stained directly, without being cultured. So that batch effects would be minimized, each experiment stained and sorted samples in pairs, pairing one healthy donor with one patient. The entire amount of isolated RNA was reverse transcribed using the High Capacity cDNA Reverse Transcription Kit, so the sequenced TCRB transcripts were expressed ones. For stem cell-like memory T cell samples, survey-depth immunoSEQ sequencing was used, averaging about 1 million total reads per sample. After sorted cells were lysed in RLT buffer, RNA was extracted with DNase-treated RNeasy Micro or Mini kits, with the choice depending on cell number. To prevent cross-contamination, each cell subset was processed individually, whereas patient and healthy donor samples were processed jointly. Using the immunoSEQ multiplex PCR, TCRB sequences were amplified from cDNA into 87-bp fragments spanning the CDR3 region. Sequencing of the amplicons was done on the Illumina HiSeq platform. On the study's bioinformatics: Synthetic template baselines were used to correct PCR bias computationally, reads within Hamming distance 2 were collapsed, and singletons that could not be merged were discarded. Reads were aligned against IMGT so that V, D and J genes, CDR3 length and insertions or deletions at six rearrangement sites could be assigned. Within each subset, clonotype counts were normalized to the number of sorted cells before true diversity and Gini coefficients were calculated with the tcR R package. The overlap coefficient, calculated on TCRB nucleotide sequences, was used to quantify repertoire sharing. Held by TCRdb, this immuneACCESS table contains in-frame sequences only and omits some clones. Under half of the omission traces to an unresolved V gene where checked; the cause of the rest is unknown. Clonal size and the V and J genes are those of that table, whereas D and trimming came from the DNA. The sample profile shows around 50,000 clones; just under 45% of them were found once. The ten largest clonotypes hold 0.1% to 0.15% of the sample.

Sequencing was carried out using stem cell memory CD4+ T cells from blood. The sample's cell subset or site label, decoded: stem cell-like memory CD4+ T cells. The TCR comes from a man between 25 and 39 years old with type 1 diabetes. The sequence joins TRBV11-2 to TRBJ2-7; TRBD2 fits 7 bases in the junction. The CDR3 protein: CASSLSGPFYEQYF. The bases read TGTGCCAGCAGCCTTAGCGGGCCGTTCTACGAGCAGTACTTC.